This TCR beta chain was identified in a study of blood T cell repertoires in COVID-19. Study-level information: Sites across the United States, Italy and Spain contributed samples from acute and convalescent COVID-19. T cells, B-cell-depleted T cells, or PBMCs provided the cDNA or gDNA that served as material.

There are 15 residues in the CDR3. CDR1 and CDR2 (germline): MGHRA, YSYEKL. V gave up 0 bases and J gave up 4 bases, with 12 bases separating them. In the authors' workflow: Quantification of nucleated cells was approximated via reference gene primer amplification. Sequencing used immunoSEQ multiplex PCR; TCRdb keeps in-frame clones, though not all of them. Clone size and the V and J calls come from that table; the DNA yielded D and trimming. The profile shows some 17,000 clones, roughly 80% of them singletons. Sample: peripheral blood. The sequence was obtained from a man older than 75 with acute or convalescent COVID-19. V is TRBV4-1 and J is TRBJ1-2; D gene uncertain. This CDR3 is CASSQEVWQRYGYTF. The DNA of the CDR3 is TGCGCCAGCAGCCAAGAGGTCTGGCAGCGCTATGGCTACACCTTC.